Each of the 29 T cell receptor beta chains below was sequenced from the same sample in a study of blood T cell repertoires in COVID-19. The table came from immunoSEQ multiplex PCR; TCRdb's copy has only in-frame clones and leaves some out. The data show 55,000 to 60,000 clones, with roughly 83% seen just once and over 15% held by the top ten. The sequencing input was peripheral blood. These TCRs come from a man in his sixties or seventies with active COVID-19.

This chain joins TRBV4-1 and TRBJ2-1, with 10 bases matching TRBD2. Germline V gives CDR1 MGHRA, CDR2 YSYEKL. This CDR3 is 16 amino acids long. V trimming: 1 base; J trimming: 8 bases; junction bases outside the gene matches: 8. The CDR3 DNA follows: TGCGCCAGCAGCCAAGCTAGCGGGAGATGGAGCGATGAGCAGTTCTTC. This gives the protein CASSQASGRWSDEQFF.

V is TRBV7-2 and J is TRBJ1-4, with D perhaps TRBD1 (6 bases). The germline V gene has CDR1 SGHTA and CDR2 FQGNSA. Trimming took off 5 bases at V and 5 bases at J, with 24 bases between the two ends. The CDR3 is 18 amino acids. The CDR3 region is CASSLGMPWSGENEKLFF. In DNA form, the CDR3 reads TGTGCCAGCAGCCTAGGCATGCCGTGGTCAGGGGAAAATGAAAAACTGTTTTTT.

The chain couples TRBV5-1 to TRBJ2-3; D gene uncertain. This CDR3 is built from 14 residues. The V and J ends lost 4 bases and 2 bases respectively, with 11 bases between them. Germline lookup yields CDR1 SGHRS and CDR2 YFSETQ. CDR3 DNA sequence: TGCGCCAGCAGCCAGACACAGTCCACAGATACGCAGTATTTT. This gives the protein CASSQTQSTDTQYF.

The rearrangement joins TRBV18 to TRBJ2-3; 7 nucleotides line up with TRBD2. This CDR3 has 14 residues. Germline V gives CDR1 KGHSH, CDR2 LQKENI. V dropped 4 bases and J dropped 4; count of bases not matched to a gene: 5. This chain's CDR3 is CASSRSAGPDTQYF. The CDR3 region has the DNA TGTGCCAGCTCACGATCAGCGGGACCAGATACGCAGTATTTT.

J is TRBJ2-7 and V is TRBV7-8, with a possible D match to TRBD1 (5 bases). The germline V gene has CDR1 SGHVS and CDR2 FQNEAQ. The CDR3 length is 14 residues. The V and J ends lost 3 bases and 7 bases respectively, with 16 bases between them. CDR3 loop: CASSFDSSLGEQYF. CDR3 DNA: TGTGCCAGCAGCTTTGACAGTTCCCTGGGGGAGCAGTACTTC.

The V call is TRBV12-5, the J call TRBJ2-3, with D tentatively TRBD1 (5 bases). The CDR3 extends over 16 amino acids. Trimming left V 1 base short and J 0 bases short, with 11 bases between. The germline V gene has CDR1 LGHNT and CDR2 FRNRAP. The CDR3 DNA sequence: TGTGCTAGTGGTTTGGCACAGGCCTCAAGCACAGATACGCAGTATTTT. Its translation is CASGLAQASSTDTQYF.

The J gene is TRBJ2-1, the V gene TRBV14; 11 bases align to TRBD2. V was clipped by 4 bases and J by 13 bases; unmatched bases: 3. CDR3 length: 12 amino acids. Germline V CDR1 and CDR2: SGHDN, FVKESK. The CDR3, as DNA: TGTGCCAGCAGCCTACGACTAGCGGGACAGTTCTTC. Protein product: CASSLRLAGQFF.

This clone was picked up a small number of times. This sequence joins TRBV11-3 and TRBJ2-7; 7 bases are shared with TRBD1. CDR3 length equals 15 residues. Germline loops: CDR1 SGHNT, CDR2 YENEEA. V shed 5 bases, J shed 4 bases, and the junction held 11 bases outside the gene matches. The CDR3 spells CASSVYPGQPYEQYF. The DNA for the CDR3 is TGTGCCAGCAGCGTATACCCGGGACAGCCTTACGAGCAGTACTTC.

The table lists this clone with a count of one. The chain combines TRBV14 with TRBJ2-4, with TRBD2 identical over 8 bases. Germline values: CDR1 SGHDN, CDR2 FVKESK. This CDR3 comprises 16 residues. V shed 2 bases and J 6 bases; nucleotides not matched to a gene: 9. The CDR3, as DNA: TGTGCCAGCAGCCAATTCCCGGGACTAGAGAGAAACATTCAGTACTTC. Its translation is CASSQFPGLERNIQYF.

This CDR3 reads CASSYTPSGQTQYF. DNA of the CDR3: TGTGCCAGCAGTTACACACCTAGCGGACAAACGCAGTATTTT. The V gene is TRBV6-5, the J gene TRBJ2-3; the match to TRBD2 covers 7 bases. Trimming removed 2 bases from V and 9 bases from J; junction bases left unmatched: 8. Looked up from germline, CDR1 is MNHEY and CDR2 is SVGAGI. This CDR3 has 14 residues.

The rearrangement uses TRBV4-1 and TRBJ2-7; D possibly corresponds to TRBD2 (5 bases). CDR3 size: 16 residues. V lost 0 bases to trimming and J lost 2 bases, with 14 bases between them. CDR1 and CDR2 (germline): MGHRA, YSYEKL. The CDR3 DNA sequence: TGCGCCAGCAGCCAAGAAGGGAGCCGGGGAACCTACGAGCAGTACTTC. The encoded protein is CASSQEGSRGTYEQYF.

The rearrangement links TRBV29-1 to TRBJ2-7, with 9 bases matching TRBD2. CDR3 length: 14 amino acids. V lost 6 bases, J lost 0 bases, and 6 bases stayed unmatched. Germline loops: CDR1 SQVTM, CDR2 ANQGSEA. CDR3 protein: CSVRLAAFSYEQYF. The CDR3 DNA sequence: TGCAGCGTAAGACTAGCGGCCTTCTCCTACGAGCAGTACTTC.

J is TRBJ1-6 and V is TRBV10-3, with D possibly TRBD1 on 5 matching bases. Trimming removed 6 bases at V and 7 bases at J, with 13 bases between. CDR1 and CDR2 (germline): ENHRY, SYGVKD. The CDR3 totals 14 residues. The CDR3 DNA reads TGTGCCATCAGGGTGACAGATGAGAATTCACCCCTCCACTTT. Residues: CAIRVTDENSPLHF.

This chain joins TRBV5-6 and TRBJ1-1, with D perhaps matching TRBD1 (5 bases). The CDR3 consists of 17 residues. Germline values: CDR1 SGHDT, CDR2 YYEEEE. Trimming removed 1 base from V and 4 bases from J, with 20 bases in between. The CDR3 coding sequence is TGTGCCAGCAGCTTGTGGGGTGGCGGGGGAAGGGTCACTGAAGCTTTCTTT. Its protein is CASSLWGGGGRVTEAFF.

The chain has TRBV6-5 and TRBJ1-5; 7 bases are a match to TRBD1. The length of the CDR3 is 15 residues. Per germline, CDR1 MNHEY and CDR2 SVGAGI. V lost 6 bases, J lost 2 bases, and 7 bases stayed unmatched. The CDR3 reads CASRPRTGGNQPQHF. Written as DNA, the CDR3 is TGTGCCAGCAGACCCAGGACAGGCGGCAATCAGCCCCAGCATTTT.

This clone was seen once. The chain carries TRBV18 and TRBJ1-2; D may be TRBD1 (5 bases). The germline V gene encodes CDR1 KGHSH and CDR2 LQKENI. CDR3 length: 15 amino acids. V lost 0 bases to trimming and J lost 4 bases, with 12 bases between them. The CDR3 sequence: CASSPPSGLLYGYTF. The CDR3 nucleotides read TGTGCCAGCTCACCACCGTCAGGGTTACTCTATGGCTACACCTTC.

V gene TRBV6-1 combines with J gene TRBJ2-3; D unresolved. This CDR3 region has 13 residues. V lost 1 base, J lost 4 bases, and 6 bases lay in between. Germline assignment: CDR1 MNHNS and CDR2 SASEGT. CDR3 sequence (DNA): TGTGCCAGCAGTGAAGATAGTCCAGATACGCAGTATTTT. Protein sequence: CASSEDSPDTQYF.

The V call is TRBV9, the J call TRBJ2-1; perhaps TRBD2 as D (5 bases). The germline CDR1 and CDR2 sequences are SGDLS and YYNGEE. The CDR3 consists of 20 residues. The V gene lost 3 bases and the J gene lost 1 base, with 26 bases spanning the gap. The CDR3 loop reads CASSAPGNRISRESYNEQFF. For the CDR3, the DNA is TGTGCCAGCAGCGCTCCGGGGAACAGAATCTCTCGGGAATCCTACAATGAGCAGTTCTTC.

V gene TRBV21-1 combines with J gene TRBJ1-5; TRBD1, the table's D call, was not compared with the DNA. TRBV21-1 is an annotated pseudogene. The CDR3 sequence is 16 residues long. CDR3 in DNA: TGTGCCAGCAGCAAAGGGGACAGGGATAGCAATCAGCCCCAGCATTTT. Translated, it gives CASSKGDRDSNQPQHF.

The chain couples TRBV7-8 to TRBJ2-7; D is perhaps TRBD2 (6 bases). The CDR3 loop spans 13 amino acids. Germline V gives CDR1 SGHVS, CDR2 FQNEAQ. Trimming took 4 bases from V and 6 from J, leaving 13 bases between them. CDR3 residues: CASSWGVNAEQYF. Written as DNA, the CDR3 is TGTGCCAGCAGCTGGGGGGTTAATGCCGAGCAGTACTTC.

This clone occurred many times. The chain combines TRBV5-5 with TRBJ2-7, with 8 bases matching TRBD1. The length of the CDR3 is 16 residues. After removal of 0 bases from V and 2 bases from J, the junction contained 7 bases not matched to a gene. Per the germline V gene, CDR1 is SGHKS and CDR2 is YYEKEE (reference sequence). The CDR3 DNA reads TGTGCCAGCAGCTTGGGGGCAGGACAGGGAACCTACGAGCAGTACTTC. Translation: CASSLGAGQGTYEQYF.

With regard to this clone: A junction boundary mismatches the germline segment, possibly from a read error. The CDR3: CASSLGTSGGYTF. CDR3 DNA sequence: TGTGCCAGCAGTTTAGGGACCTCAGGGGGCTACACCTTC. V is TRBV7-2 and J is TRBJ1-2, with D maybe TRBD1 (5 bases). This CDR3 is 13 amino acids long. Germline V gives CDR1 SGHTA, CDR2 FQGNSA.

The chain couples TRBV2 to TRBJ2-5, with TRBD1 as a possible D gene (5 bases). Germline V lookup: CDR1 SNHLY, CDR2 FYNNEI. This CDR3 region has 15 residues. Trimming took off 4 bases at V and 2 bases at J, with 14 bases between the two ends. In DNA, the CDR3 is TGTGCCAGCAGTGCAGGGCTAGTACTGCAAGAGACCCAGTACTTC. This gives the protein CASSAGLVLQETQYF.

This chain links TRBV6-6 with TRBJ2-7; TRBD1 matches 9 bases. The CDR3 has 14 amino acids. Trimming took 3 bases from V and 2 from J; bases not matched to a gene: 2. The germline CDR1 and CDR2 sequences are MNHNY and SVGAGI (reference sequence). For the CDR3, the DNA is TGTGCCAGCAGTTATCGGGACAGGGCCTACGAGCAGTACTTC. Translating it yields CASSYRDRAYEQYF.

J is TRBJ1-6 and V is TRBV10-3; the match to TRBD1 covers 10 bases. J lost 6 bases, V lost 5 bases, and 4 bases had no gene match. Germline V gene data show CDR1 as ENHRY and CDR2 as SYGVKD. The CDR3 is 15 amino acids. This chain's CDR3 is CAISTGTGVNSPLHF. The DNA of the CDR3 is TGTGCCATCAGTACAGGGACAGGGGTTAATTCACCCCTCCACTTT.

The chain carries TRBV4-1 and TRBJ1-1; 10 bases match TRBD1. Germline V CDR1 and CDR2: MGHRA, YSYEKL. The CDR3 has 15 residues. Trimming cost V 0 bases and J 10 bases; bases outside gene matches: 8. CDR3 sequence: CASSQDEGTGVRAFF. As DNA, the CDR3 is TGCGCCAGCAGCCAAGATGAAGGGACAGGGGTTCGAGCTTTCTTT.

The chain combines TRBV5-1 with TRBJ2-2; 8 bases align to TRBD1. J was trimmed by 6 bases and V by 1 base; bases with no gene match: 5. The CDR3 totals 15 residues. In germline, CDR1 is SGHRS, CDR2 YFSETQ. CDR3: CASSLQGAGAGELFF. The CDR3 nucleotides are TGCGCCAGCAGCTTGCAGGGGGCCGGCGCCGGGGAGCTGTTTTTT.

The CDR3 here is CASSTWGLAGDSVDNEQFF. CDR3 nucleotides: TGTGCCAGTAGTACCTGGGGACTAGCGGGAGATTCGGTAGACAATGAGCAGTTCTTC. J is TRBJ2-1 and V is TRBV19; 14 nucleotides align to TRBD2. The length of the CDR3 is 19 residues. The ends lost 4 bases at V and 5 bases at J; junction bases unmatched: 13. The germline CDR1 and CDR2 sequences are LNHDA and SQIVND (reference sequence).

J is TRBJ1-4 and V is TRBV6-5, with D tentatively TRBD1 (6 bases). CDR3 length equals 15 residues. The germline V gene has CDR1 MNHEY and CDR2 SVGAGI. The V end was cut by 7 bases, the J end by 7 bases, with 19 bases between. CDR3 region: CASKPGVFWGEKLFF. The CDR3 DNA is TGTGCCAGCAAGCCAGGGGTGTTTTGGGGTGAAAAACTGTTTTTT.